The entry below describes one T cell receptor beta chain. Its antigen is currently unknown. The investigators reverse transcribed all of the isolated RNA, so they sequenced expressed TCRB transcripts. Method: immunoSEQ multiplex PCR; TCRdb's copy keeps in-frame clones and lacks some. Here the sample spans around 300,000 clones, approximately 8.1% being singletons. These data come from a study of beta chain features in type 1 diabetes. Each sorted population was over 98% pure. This CDR3 is 15 amino acids long. Germline V gives CDR1 MNHEY, CDR2 SVGAGI. Trimming took 2 bases from V and 5 from J; bases not matched to a gene: 8. Broader study findings: Fewer junction insertions and more nucleotide deletions appeared in type 1 diabetes patients. Sampled from patients, naive, central memory and Treg TCRB repertoires appeared more similar than those sampled from healthy donors.

Sequencing used central memory CD4+ T cells from blood. V and J are TRBV6-5 and TRBJ1-1; 7 positions agree with TRBD1. The receptor was isolated from a young woman in good health. CDR3 in amino acids: CASSYERGQRTEAFF. As DNA, the CDR3 is TGTGCCAGCAGTTACGAAAGGGGGCAAAGGACTGAAGCTTTCTTT.